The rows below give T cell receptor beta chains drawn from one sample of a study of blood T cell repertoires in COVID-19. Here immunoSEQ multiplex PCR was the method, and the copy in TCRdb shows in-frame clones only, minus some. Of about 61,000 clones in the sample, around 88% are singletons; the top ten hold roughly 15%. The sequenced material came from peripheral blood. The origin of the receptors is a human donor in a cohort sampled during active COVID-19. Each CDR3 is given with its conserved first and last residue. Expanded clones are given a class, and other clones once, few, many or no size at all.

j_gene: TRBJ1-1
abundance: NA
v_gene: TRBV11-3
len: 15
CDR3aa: CASSQPSQGNTEAFF

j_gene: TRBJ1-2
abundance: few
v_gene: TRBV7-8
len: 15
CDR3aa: CASSSQPRGGYGYTF

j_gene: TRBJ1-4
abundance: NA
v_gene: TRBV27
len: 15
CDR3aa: CASNTGQVRGEKLFF

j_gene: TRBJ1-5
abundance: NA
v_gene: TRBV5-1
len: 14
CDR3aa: CASSLGQGEQPQHF

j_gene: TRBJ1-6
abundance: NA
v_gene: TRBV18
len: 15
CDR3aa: CASSPGSSYNSPLHF

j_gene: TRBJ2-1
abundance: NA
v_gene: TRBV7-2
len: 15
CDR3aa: CASSGTSGIYNEQFF

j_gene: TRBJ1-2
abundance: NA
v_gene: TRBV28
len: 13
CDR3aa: CASSTGITLGYTF

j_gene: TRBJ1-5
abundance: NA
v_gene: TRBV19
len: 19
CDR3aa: CASRPGTELVAKRNQPQHF

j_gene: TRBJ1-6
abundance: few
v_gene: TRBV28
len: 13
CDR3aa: CASNTGAYSPLHF

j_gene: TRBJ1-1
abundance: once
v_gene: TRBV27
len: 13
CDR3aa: CASSRSGGHEAFF

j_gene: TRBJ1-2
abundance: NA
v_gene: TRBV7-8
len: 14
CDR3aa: CASSPRQRNYGYTF

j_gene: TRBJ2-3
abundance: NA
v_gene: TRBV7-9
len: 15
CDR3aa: CASSLAFTRTDTQYF

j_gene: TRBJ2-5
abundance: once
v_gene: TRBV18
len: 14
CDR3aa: CASSPGQGPETQYF

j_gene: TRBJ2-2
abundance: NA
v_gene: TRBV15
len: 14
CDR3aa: CATSRRRGTGELFF

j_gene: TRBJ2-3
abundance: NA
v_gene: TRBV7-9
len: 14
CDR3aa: CASSSHLGQWTQYF

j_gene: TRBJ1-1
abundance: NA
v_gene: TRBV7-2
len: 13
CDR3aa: CASSLQVNTEAFF

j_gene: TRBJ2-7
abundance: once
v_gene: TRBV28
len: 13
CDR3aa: CASSYRDSYEQYF

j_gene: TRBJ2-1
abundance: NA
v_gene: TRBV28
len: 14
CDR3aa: CATDLAGVRNEQFF

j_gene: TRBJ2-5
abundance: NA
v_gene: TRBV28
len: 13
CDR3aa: CASTTQGRETQYF

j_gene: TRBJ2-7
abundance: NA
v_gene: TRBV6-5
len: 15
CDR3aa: CASSYSGTDYYEQYF

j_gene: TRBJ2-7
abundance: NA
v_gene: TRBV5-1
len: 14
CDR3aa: CASSRPGQGNEQYF